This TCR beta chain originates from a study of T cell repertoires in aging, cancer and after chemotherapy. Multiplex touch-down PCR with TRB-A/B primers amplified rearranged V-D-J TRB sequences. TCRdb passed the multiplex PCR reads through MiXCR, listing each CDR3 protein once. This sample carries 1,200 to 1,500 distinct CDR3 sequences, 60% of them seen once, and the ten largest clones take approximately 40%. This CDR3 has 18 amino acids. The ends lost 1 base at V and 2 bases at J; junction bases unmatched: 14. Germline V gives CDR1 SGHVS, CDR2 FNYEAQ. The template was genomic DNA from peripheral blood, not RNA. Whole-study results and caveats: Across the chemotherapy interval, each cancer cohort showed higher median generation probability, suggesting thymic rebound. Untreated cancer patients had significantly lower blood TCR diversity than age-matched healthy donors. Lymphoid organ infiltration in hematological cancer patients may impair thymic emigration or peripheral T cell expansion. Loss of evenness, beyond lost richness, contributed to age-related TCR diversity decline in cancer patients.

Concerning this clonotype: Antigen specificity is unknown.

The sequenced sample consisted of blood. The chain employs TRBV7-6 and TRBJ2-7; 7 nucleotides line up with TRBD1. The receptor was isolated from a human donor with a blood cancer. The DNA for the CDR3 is TGTGCCAGCAGCTTAGTCCCGTCCGGGACAGATTCTACCTACGAGCAGTACTTC. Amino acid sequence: CASSLVPSGTDSTYEQYF.